The 27 T cell receptor beta chains reported below all come from one sample, sequenced in a study of blood T cell repertoires in COVID-19. Profiling relied on immunoSEQ multiplex PCR, and the TCRdb table lists in-frame clones only, not all of them. The data hold about 120,000 clones, with 85% observed a single time. Input material: peripheral blood. All receptors come from a man in his forties with acute or convalescent COVID-19.

The V gene is TRBV2, the J gene TRBJ1-1; D possibly corresponds to TRBD1 (5 bases). V was shortened by 7 bases and J by 12 bases, with 15 bases between the two germline ends. Germline assignment: CDR1 SNHLY and CDR2 FYNNEI. This CDR3 region has 11 residues. This CDR3 is CASTSGRRTFF. The CDR3 DNA sequence: TGTGCCAGCACCTCAGGGAGGAGAACTTTCTTT.

The chain couples TRBV11-3 to TRBJ2-7, with 7 nucleotides matching TRBD2. The CDR3 spans 13 residues. Unmatched junction bases numbered 4, after V lost 5 bases and J lost 3 bases. CDR1 and CDR2 (germline): SGHNT, YENEEA. The DNA of the CDR3 is TGTGCCAGCAGCCGCGGGGAGGGCTACGAGCAGTACTTC. Amino acids: CASSRGEGYEQYF.

The V gene is TRBV2, the J gene TRBJ1-5; D is unclear. V gave up 4 bases and J gave up 6 bases, with 4 bases separating them. Germline V CDR1 and CDR2: SNHLY, FYNNEI. CDR3 length: 11 residues. CDR3 region: CASSAGQPQHF. The CDR3 nucleotides are TGTGCCAGCAGTGCGGGTCAGCCCCAGCATTTT.

The chain employs TRBV13 and TRBJ2-1; a possible D gene is TRBD2 (6 bases). The CDR3 extends over 14 amino acids. Trimming cost V 3 bases and J 3 bases, with 9 bases left between them. CDR1 is PRHDT, CDR2 FYEKMQ, per germline (reference sequence). CDR3 sequence: CASSLLAVYNEQFF. For the CDR3, the DNA is TGTGCCAGCAGCTTGTTAGCGGTCTACAATGAGCAGTTCTTC.

This chain joins TRBV6-2 or TRBV6-3 and TRBJ2-1; 7 bases are shared with TRBD1. Looked up from germline, CDR1 is MNHEY and CDR2 is SVGEGT. This CDR3 contains 16 residues. V shed 2 bases and J 3 bases; nucleotides not matched to a gene: 7. Here the CDR3 reads CASSYPLTGFYNEQFF. CDR3 coding DNA: TGTGCCAGCAGTTACCCCCTGACAGGGTTCTACAATGAGCAGTTCTTC.

The chain is built from TRBV7-9 and TRBJ2-5; 10 bases are a match to TRBD2. This CDR3 spans 16 amino acids. V was pared by 4 bases and J by 4 bases, with 9 bases of the junction left unmatched. Germline-derived CDR1 and CDR2 are SEHNR and FQNEAQ (reference sequence). CDR3 loop: CASSSPERGGAETQYF. The CDR3 region has the DNA TGTGCCAGCAGCTCTCCCGAGCGGGGGGGGGCAGAGACCCAGTACTTC.

V usage is TRBV11-2 and J usage is TRBJ1-1; no clear D gene. This CDR3 has 16 amino acids. Germline CDR1 SGHAT, CDR2 FQNNGV. With 2 bases removed from V and 5 bases from J, the gap between germline ends came to 18 bases. The CDR3 loop reads CASSLTPSTRWTEAFF. Written as DNA, the CDR3 is TGTGCCAGCAGCTTAACTCCCTCCACGAGGTGGACTGAAGCTTTCTTT.

The V gene is TRBV5-4, the J gene TRBJ1-2; 7 nucleotides align to TRBD1. V lost 3 bases and J lost 8; bases outside the gene matches: 7. Germline V gene sequence: CDR1 SGHNT, CDR2 YYREEE (reference sequence). The CDR3 runs 13 residues. The CDR3 is CASSSGQSEGYTF. In DNA form, the CDR3 reads TGTGCCAGCAGCTCGGGACAGTCCGAAGGCTACACCTTC.

This clone came up a few times. The V and J genes are TRBV28 and TRBJ1-5, with 7 bases that match TRBD1. The germline V gene encodes CDR1 MDHEN and CDR2 SYDVKM. V trimming: 6 bases; J trimming: 4 bases; junction bases outside the gene matches: 6. The CDR3 sequence is 14 residues long. The CDR3, as DNA: TGTGCCAGCAGCCCCCCAGGGGGGAATCAGCCCCAGCATTTT. Protein product: CASSPPGGNQPQHF.

This chain uses TRBV10-3 with TRBJ2-7; 11 bases agree with TRBD1. V lost 3 bases to trimming and J lost 6 bases; unmatched junction nucleotides: 4. Per the germline V gene, CDR1 is ENHRY and CDR2 is SYGVKD. The CDR3 is 14 residues long. The CDR3 here is CAISDRDRGCEQYF. The CDR3, as DNA: TGTGCCATCAGTGACCGGGACAGGGGGTGCGAGCAGTACTTC.

This chain connects TRBV4-1 to TRBJ2-5; 7 bases agree with TRBD1. This CDR3 region has 13 residues. Trimming took 6 bases from V and 3 from J; bases not matched to a gene: 4. Germline CDR1 and CDR2: MGHRA and YSYEKL. The CDR3 reads CASRRTGKETQYF. As DNA, the CDR3 is TGCGCCAGCAGACGGACAGGAAAAGAGACCCAGTACTTC.

CDR3: CSAETVSYGYTF. The DNA of the CDR3 is TGCAGCGCCGAGACAGTTAGCTATGGCTACACCTTC. The chain uses TRBV29-1 and TRBJ1-2, with D tentatively TRBD1 (5 bases). CDR3 length equals 12 residues. V was shortened by 7 bases and J by 4 bases, with 13 bases between the two germline ends. The V gene's germline CDR1 is SQVTM and CDR2 ANQGSEA.

The chain has TRBV11-3 and TRBJ2-7; TRBD1 is a possible D gene (5 bases). The CDR3 consists of 13 residues. CDR1 and CDR2 from the germline V gene are SGHNT and YENEEA. V shed 5 bases and J shed 1 base, with 9 bases lying between them. CDR3 nucleotides: TGTGCCAGCAGCACAGGTTTTTCCTACGAGCAGTACTTC. It specifies CASSTGFSYEQYF.

This chain links TRBV7-5 with TRBJ2-1; TRBD2 is the table's D call and was not checked against the DNA. TRBV7-5 has pseudogene status. The CDR3 totals 14 residues. CDR3 protein: CARSSRSSYNEQFF. CDR3 sequence (DNA): TGTGCCAGAAGTAGCCGTAGCTCCTACAATGAGCAGTTCTTC.

The rearrangement uses TRBV19 and TRBJ2-5, with D perhaps TRBD1 (6 bases). The CDR3 consists of 15 residues. The ends were cut back, 3 bases at V and 7 bases at J, with 18 bases in the middle. Per the germline V gene, CDR1 is LNHDA and CDR2 is SQIVND (reference sequence). Written as DNA, the CDR3 is TGTGCCAGTAGTATTGAAACAGGGTTACGAGGGACCCAGTACTTC. It specifies CASSIETGLRGTQYF.

The chain combines TRBV15 with TRBJ2-2, with D maybe TRBD2 (5 bases). CDR1 is LNHNV and CDR2 is YYDKDF in the germline V gene (reference sequence). The CDR3 length is 15 residues. Trimming stripped 3 bases from V and 4 bases from J, with 12 bases between. The CDR3 spells CATSSRREPTGELFF. The CDR3 region has the DNA TGTGCCACCAGCAGCCGCCGGGAACCCACCGGGGAGCTGTTTTTT.

The rearrangement uses TRBV11-2 and TRBJ2-7; 15 nucleotides match TRBD2. V lost 3 bases, J lost 4 bases, and 4 bases stayed unmatched. CDR1 and CDR2 (germline): SGHAT, FQNNGV. The length of the CDR3 is 16 residues. The CDR3 bases are TGTGCCAGCAGCTTCCGGACTAGCGGGAGGGTTTACGAGCAGTACTTC. The encoded protein is CASSFRTSGRVYEQYF.

The CDR3 DNA sequence: TGTGCCAGCAGCCTTTTGATGGGACTAGCGGGCAATGAGCAGTTCTTC. It yields the protein CASSLLMGLAGNEQFF. The chain combines TRBV5-8 with TRBJ2-1, with 12 positions matching TRBD2. V was pared by 4 bases and J by 6 bases, with 8 bases of the junction left unmatched. CDR3 size: 16 residues. The germline V gene encodes CDR1 SGHTS and CDR2 YDEGEE.

This clone showed up just once. The CDR3 reads CASSLQGRETQYF. CDR3 sequence (DNA): TGTGCCAGCTCGTTACAGGGGAGGGAGACCCAGTACTTC. The chain employs TRBV18 and TRBJ2-5; D is perhaps TRBD1 (7 bases). V lost 6 bases and J lost 5, with 13 bases in between. The CDR3 is 13 amino acids. CDR1 is KGHSH and CDR2 is LQKENI in the germline V gene.

This clone was counted once. The chain is built from TRBV28 and TRBJ1-3, with TRBD1 as a possible D gene (5 bases). Germline CDR1 MDHEN, CDR2 SYDVKM. The CDR3 runs 14 residues. Trimming left V 7 bases short and J 0 bases short, with 10 bases between. CDR3 residues: CASIEQVSGNTIYF. Here the CDR3 DNA reads TGTGCCAGCATCGAACAGGTCTCTGGAAACACCATATATTTT.

As concerns this clone: Other DNA sequences in the same sample also yield this CDR3. The chain carries TRBV3-1 (or the pseudogene TRBV3-2) and TRBJ1-3; D gene uncertain. Germline CDR1 LGHDT, CDR2 YNNKEL (reference sequence). The CDR3 length is 15 residues. The V end was cut by 1 base, the J end by 0 bases, with 7 bases between. The CDR3 spells CASSQVGSSGNTIYF. CDR3 nucleotides: TGTGCCAGCAGCCAAGTCGGGAGCTCTGGAAACACCATATATTTT.

This sequence joins TRBV3-1 (or the pseudogene TRBV3-2) and TRBJ2-5; TRBD1 might be the D (6 bases). The CDR3 spans 13 residues. CDR1 is LGHDT and CDR2 is YNNKEL in the germline V gene (reference sequence). V lost 5 bases and J lost 1, with 8 bases in between. The CDR3 here is CASSRTVQETQYF. The CDR3 DNA follows: TGTGCCAGCAGCAGGACAGTCCAAGAGACCCAGTACTTC.

The chain is built from TRBV6-2 or TRBV6-3 and TRBJ2-2, with 9 bases lining up with TRBD2. This CDR3 is 14 amino acids long. V gave up 0 bases and J gave up 9 bases; unmatched junction bases: 2. Germline V gives CDR1 MNHEY, CDR2 SVGEGT. In DNA, the CDR3 is TGTGCCAGCAGTTACTCGCGGGAGGGGCGGGAGCTGTTTTTT. Protein: CASSYSREGRELFF.

This clone occurred once. V gene TRBV18 combines with J gene TRBJ2-2; 10 bases agree with TRBD2. Losses at the gene ends were 5 bases for V and 3 bases for J; bases not matched to a gene: 3. The CDR3 loop spans 15 amino acids. Germline-derived CDR1 and CDR2 are KGHSH and LQKENI. CDR3 nucleotides: TGTGCCAGCTCATCTAGCGGGAGTCACACCGGGGAGCTGTTTTTT. Translated: CASSSSGSHTGELFF.

The chain couples TRBV27 to TRBJ2-7; tentative D call: TRBD1 (7 bases). V was shortened by 5 bases and J by 1 base, with 18 bases between the two germline ends. The germline gives CDR1 MNHEY, CDR2 SMNVEV (reference sequence). The length of the CDR3 is 16 residues. The CDR3 reads CASSPQGGIGSYEQYF. The CDR3, as DNA: TGTGCCAGCAGTCCTCAGGGGGGAATAGGTTCCTACGAGCAGTACTTC.

This clone was found a few times. This chain connects TRBV7-2 to TRBJ1-5, with 8 bases identical to TRBD1. The V gene's germline CDR1 is SGHTA and CDR2 FQGNSA. The CDR3 loop spans 14 amino acids. The ends lost 5 bases at V and 2 bases at J; junction bases unmatched: 2. CDR3: CASSATGGNQPQHF. The DNA of the CDR3 is TGTGCCAGCAGCGCGACAGGGGGCAATCAGCCCCAGCATTTT.

The rearrangement uses TRBV19 and TRBJ1-3; the D is unclear. CDR1 is LNHDA, CDR2 SQIVND, per germline (reference sequence). CDR3 size: 15 residues. With 3 bases removed from V and 1 base from J, the gap between germline ends came to 10 bases. CDR3: CASSIYRTSGNTIYF. The CDR3 region has the DNA TGTGCCAGTAGTATTTACAGAACTTCTGGAAACACCATATATTTT. Supplemented by reference TRBV19 and TRBJ1-3, the full variable domain reads DGGITQSPKYLFRKEGQNVTLSCEQNLNHDAMYWYRQDPGQGLRLIYYSQIVNDFQKGDIAEGYSVSREKKESFPLTVTSAQKNPTAFYLCASSIYRTSGNTIYFGEGSWLTVV.